The sequence of this TCR beta chain was determined in a study of radiotherapy plus CTLA-4 blockade in lung cancer. Sequencing used immunoSEQ multiplex PCR; TCRdb keeps in-frame clones, though not all of them. The data show tens of thousands of clones, more than 60% seen once. The CDR3 sequence is 13 residues long. CDR1 SGHTA and CDR2 FQGTGA come from the germline V gene. V was pared by 6 bases and J by 4 bases, with 12 bases between. V is TRBV7-3 and J is TRBJ1-1, with TRBD1 as a possible D gene (6 bases). This TCR came from a human donor with non-small cell lung cancer who had stable disease on radiotherapy plus ipilimumab. The input for sequencing was peripheral blood, taken from a patient treated with radiotherapy plus ipilimumab. The CDR3 sequence: CASRSQGGTEAFF. The CDR3 nucleotides are TGTGCCAGCAGGTCACAAGGGGGCACTGAAGCTTTCTTT.